Listed below are T cell receptor beta chains from one sample, sequenced in a study of CD8 T cells in ankylosing spondylitis. MiXCR was run by TCRdb on the 5' RACE reads, yielding one entry per CDR3 protein. The sample has about 800,000 distinct CDR3 sequences; approximately 12% are singletons. Sample: blood, either unsorted or a sorted T cell fraction (not recorded which). The origin of the receptors is a male donor with ankylosing spondylitis. Both conserved end residues are part of each CDR3. A D gene is named only where the DNA matches it firmly. Clone size is not always given. Where it is, it says once, few, many or a class for expanded clones.

cdr3_aa	cdr3_nt	clone_size	v_call	j_call	d_call
CSARTAGDGYEQYF	TGCAGTGCTAGGACGGCAGGGGACGGCTACGAGCAGTACTTC	-	TRBV20-1	TRBJ2-7	-
CSGTATDGYTF	TGCAGCGGCACAGCAACAGATGGCTACACCTTC	-	TRBV29-1	TRBJ1-2	-
CASRPSGVGYTF	TGTGCCAGCAGGCCCTCAGGGGTTGGCTACACCTTC	few	TRBV2	TRBJ1-2	-
CASSLDALVGYEQYF	TGTGCCAGCAGCTTAGATGCTCTAGTTGGCTACGAGCAGTACTTC	-	TRBV11-2	TRBJ2-7	-
CASSLSGPSYNEQFF	TGTGCCAGCAGCTTATCGGGTCCCTCCTACAATGAGCAGTTCTTC	many	TRBV7-2	TRBJ2-1	-
CASSTISGGQPQHF	TGTGCCAGCAGCACGATTTCGGGAGGACAGCCCCAGCATTTT	few	TRBV7-9	TRBJ1-5	-
CASSREGHRNEKLFF	TGCGCCAGCAGCCGCGAGGGACACCGAAATGAAAAACTGTTTTTT	few	TRBV4-3	TRBJ1-4	-
CATSRGESSGNTIYF	TGTGCCACCAGCAGAGGGGAGAGCTCTGGAAACACCATATATTTT	many	TRBV15	TRBJ1-3	-
CASSLTGGRDSPLHF	TGTGCCAGCAGCCTCACGGGGGGACGGGATTCACCCCTCCACTTT	-	TRBV7-2	TRBJ1-6	-
CASSPRGRTYEQYF	TGTGCCAGCAGCCCCCGTGGGAGAACCTACGAGCAGTACTTC	many	TRBV5-1	TRBJ2-7	-
CASSSAAGGYQPQHF	TGTGCCAGCAGCTCCGCGGCGGGGGGGTATCAGCCCCAGCATTTT	-	TRBV7-2	TRBJ1-5	-
CASSLTTSGSRYNEQFF	TGCGCCAGCAGCTTGACGACTAGCGGGAGTCGCTACAATGAGCAGTTCTTC	-	TRBV5-1	TRBJ2-1	TRBD2
CASSYDGQAGTF	TGTGCCAGCAGTTACGATGGCCAGGCTGGCACCTTC	-	TRBV6-5	TRBJ1-2	-
CASSFGGLSNEQFF	TGCGCCAGCAGCTTTGGAGGGTTAAGTAATGAGCAGTTCTTC	few	TRBV5-1	TRBJ2-1	-
CASSARPSNDINEQFF	TGTGCCAGCAGCGCCCGTCCTAGCAATGATATAAATGAGCAGTTCTTC	-	TRBV11-3	TRBJ2-1	-
CASKFIRGLPHTGELFF	TGTGCCAGCAAGTTTATCCGGGGCCTACCTCACACCGGGGAGCTGTTTTTT	many	TRBV7-2	TRBJ2-2	-
CASSLGGINEQFF	TGTGCCAGCAGCTTAGGCGGGATCAATGAGCAGTTCTTC	few	TRBV7-9	TRBJ2-1	-
CASSSGQGWGQPQHF	TGTGCCAGCAGTTCGGGACAGGGTTGGGGCCAGCCCCAGCATTTT	-	TRBV27	TRBJ1-5	TRBD1
CASSYRGRSNQPQHF	TGTGCCAGCAGCTACAGGGGGCGAAGCAATCAGCCCCAGCATTTT	-	TRBV12-3/TRBV12-4	TRBJ1-5	TRBD1
CASSVGGGYTGELFF	TGTGCCAGCAGCGTAGGTGGGGGATACACCGGGGAGCTGTTTTTT	many	TRBV9	TRBJ2-2	-
CASRKGVERTEAFF	TGTGCCAGCAGAAAGGGGGTAGAACGTACTGAAGCTTTCTTT	few	TRBV7-2	TRBJ1-1	-
CASSPPSGRALEQFF	TGTGCCAGCTCACCGCCTAGCGGGAGGGCCCTTGAGCAGTTCTTC	few	TRBV18	TRBJ2-1	TRBD2
CSVEVTSNTEAFF	TGCAGCGTTGAAGTGACATCGAACACTGAAGCTTTCTTT	many	TRBV29-1	TRBJ1-1	-
CASRLLAVSDNEQFF	TGCGCCAGCAGACTTCTAGCGGTCTCGGACAATGAGCAGTTCTTC	many	TRBV5-1	TRBJ2-1	TRBD2
CASSPWDSTFSYEQYF	TGCGCCAGCAGCCCCTGGGACAGTACTTTCTCCTACGAGCAGTACTTC	few	TRBV5-1	TRBJ2-7	TRBD1
CASSYGSGVYEQYF	TGTGCCAGCAGTTACGGTAGCGGGGTTTACGAGCAGTACTTC	few	TRBV6-5	TRBJ2-7	TRBD2
CASHGTDSSGNTIYF	TGTGCCAGTCATGGGACCGACAGCTCTGGAAACACCATATATTTT	many	TRBV4-2	TRBJ1-3	-
CASSTQGGGNTEAFF	TGTGCCAGCAGCACTCAGGGAGGGGGGAACACTGAAGCTTTCTTT	few	TRBV7-2	TRBJ1-1	-
CASSLEASEQYF	TGTGCCAGCAGCTTAGAGGCTAGCGAGCAGTACTTC	-	TRBV7-6	TRBJ2-7	-
CASSYPPGQGAYEQYF	TGTGCCAGCAGTTACCCACCGGGACAGGGTGCCTACGAGCAGTACTTC	few	TRBV6-2/TRBV6-3	TRBJ2-7	TRBD1
CSARRPFYNEQFF	TGCAGTGCTAGACGGCCGTTTTACAATGAGCAGTTCTTC	many	TRBV20-1	TRBJ2-1	-
CSASFTGTVNSPLHF	TGCAGTGCTAGTTTTACCGGGACAGTTAATTCACCCCTCCACTTT	-	TRBV20-1	TRBJ1-6	TRBD1
CASSTRQGASYGYTF	TGTGCCAGCAGCACTAGACAGGGGGCGAGCTATGGCTACACCTTC	-	TRBV7-8	TRBJ1-2	TRBD1
CASSERDATEAFF	TGTGCCAGCAGTGAGCGGGACGCGACTGAAGCTTTCTTT	-	TRBV6-1	TRBJ1-1	-
CSVVNLAKNIQYF	TGCAGCGTTGTAAACCTAGCCAAAAACATTCAGTACTTC	-	TRBV29-1	TRBJ2-4	-
CASRSSGTGLNNEQFF	TGTGCCAGCAGATCCTCCGGGACAGGGCTGAACAATGAGCAGTTCTTC	-	TRBV6-2/TRBV6-3	TRBJ2-1	TRBD1
CSAQGGTEAFF	TGCAGTGCCCAGGGGGGCACTGAAGCTTTCTTT	-	TRBV20-1	TRBJ1-1	TRBD1
CASSEEVTGGNTEAFF	TGTGCCAGCAGCGAGGAGGTGACAGGGGGGAACACTGAAGCTTTCTTT	-	TRBV9	TRBJ1-1	TRBD1
CASSLVRDTQAFF	TGTGCCAGCAGCTTAGTTCGGGACACACAAGCTTTCTTT	few	TRBV7-9	TRBJ1-1	-
CASSFGPLEYFF	TGTGCCAGCAGCTTTGGGCCCTTGGAATATTTCTTT	once	TRBV7-9	TRBJ1-1	-
CASSLQRGIYEQYF	TGTGCCAGCAGTTTACAGCGGGGTATTTACGAGCAGTACTTC	-	TRBV28	TRBJ2-7	TRBD2
CASSERQAYYNQPQHF	TGCGCCAGCAGTGAAAGACAGGCCTACTACAATCAGCCCCAGCATTTT	-	TRBV10-2	TRBJ1-5	-
CASSLTVGYQETQYF	TGTGCCAGCAGCTTGACCGTGGGGTACCAAGAGACCCAGTACTTC	-	TRBV7-2	TRBJ2-5	-
CASSFTGTGNTEAFF	TGTGCCAGCAGCTTTACCGGGACGGGAAACACTGAAGCTTTCTTT	many	TRBV7-2	TRBJ1-1	-
CASSLSGSSGNTIYF	TGCGCCAGCAGCTTGTCAGGGTCTTCTGGAAACACCATATATTTT	-	TRBV5-1	TRBJ1-3	-
CASSRFGGSNTGELFF	TGTGCCAGCAGCCGATTCGGGGGATCGAACACCGGGGAGCTGTTTTTT	-	TRBV3-1	TRBJ2-2	-
CASSPKGTEAFF	TGTGCCAGCAGCCCAAAAGGCACTGAAGCTTTCTTT	few	TRBV7-9	TRBJ1-1	-
CASRLAGGRFNEQFF	TGTGCCAGCAGGTTAGCGGGGGGGCGTTTCAATGAGCAGTTCTTC	few	TRBV2	TRBJ2-1	TRBD2
CAISAKVANTEAFF	TGTGCCATCAGCGCCAAAGTGGCCAACACTGAAGCTTTCTTT	once	TRBV10-3	TRBJ1-1	-
CASSPKQGAYEQYF	TGTGCCAGCAGCCCCAAACAGGGGGCCTACGAGCAGTACTTC	many	TRBV7-2	TRBJ2-7	TRBD1
CAISERGANQPQHF	TGTGCCATCAGTGAGCGGGGGGCCAATCAGCCCCAGCATTTT	few	TRBV10-3	TRBJ1-5	-
CSAKGPGTGLGSFF	TGCAGTGCTAAGGGCCCCGGGACAGGACTCGGATCTTTCTTT	-	TRBV20-1	TRBJ1-1	TRBD1
CASSLRQGLSEQFF	TGTGCCAGCAGCCTACGACAGGGACTAAGTGAGCAGTTCTTC	many	TRBV7-2	TRBJ2-1	-
CSAVTANTGELFF	TGCAGTGCTGTGACGGCGAACACCGGGGAGCTGTTTTTT	few	TRBV20-1	TRBJ2-2	-
CAISPTGLTSTDTQYF	TGTGCCATCTCCCCTACAGGGTTAACAAGCACAGATACGCAGTATTTT	-	TRBV6-1	TRBJ2-3	-
CASKRDRGESPLHF	TGCGCCAGCAAAAGGGACAGGGGGGAATCACCCCTCCACTTT	few	TRBV10-1	TRBJ1-6	TRBD1
CASSLVAGEGNEQFF	TGTGCCAGCAGCTTAGTGGCAGGGGAGGGCAATGAGCAGTTCTTC	-	TRBV7-6	TRBJ2-1	-
CASSWDWDTDTQYF	TGTGCCAGCAGTTGGGACTGGGACACAGATACGCAGTATTTT	-	TRBV7-2	TRBJ2-3	-
CASSQSWAENFYGYTF	TGTGCCAGCAGCCAGTCTTGGGCAGAAAATTTCTATGGCTACACCTTC	few	TRBV7-2	TRBJ1-2	-